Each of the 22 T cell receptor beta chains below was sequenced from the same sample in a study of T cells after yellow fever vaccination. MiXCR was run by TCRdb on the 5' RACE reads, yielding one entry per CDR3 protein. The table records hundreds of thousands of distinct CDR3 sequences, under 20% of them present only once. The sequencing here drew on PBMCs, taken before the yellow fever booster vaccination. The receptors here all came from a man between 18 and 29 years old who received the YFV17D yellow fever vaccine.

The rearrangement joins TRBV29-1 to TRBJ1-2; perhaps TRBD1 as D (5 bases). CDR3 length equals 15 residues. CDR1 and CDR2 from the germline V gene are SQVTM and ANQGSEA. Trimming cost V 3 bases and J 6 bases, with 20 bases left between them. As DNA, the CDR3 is TGCAGCGTTGACCGGGGGTTCGGCGTCTCGGATGGCTACACCTTC. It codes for CSVDRGFGVSDGYTF.

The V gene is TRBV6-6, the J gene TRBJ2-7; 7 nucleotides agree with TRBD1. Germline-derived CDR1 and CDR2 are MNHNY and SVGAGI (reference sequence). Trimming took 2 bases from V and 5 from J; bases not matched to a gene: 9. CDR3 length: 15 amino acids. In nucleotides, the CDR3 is TGTGCCAGCAGTTACGATTGGCAGGGGGTGGACGAGCAGTACTTC. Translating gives CASSYDWQGVDEQYF.

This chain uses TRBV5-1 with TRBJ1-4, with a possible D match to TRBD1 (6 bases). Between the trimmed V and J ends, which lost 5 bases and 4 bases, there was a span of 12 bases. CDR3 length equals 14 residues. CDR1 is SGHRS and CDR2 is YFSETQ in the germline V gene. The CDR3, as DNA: TGCGCCAGCAGAACCGGGGGCCTTAATGAAAAACTGTTTTTT. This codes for CASRTGGLNEKLFF.

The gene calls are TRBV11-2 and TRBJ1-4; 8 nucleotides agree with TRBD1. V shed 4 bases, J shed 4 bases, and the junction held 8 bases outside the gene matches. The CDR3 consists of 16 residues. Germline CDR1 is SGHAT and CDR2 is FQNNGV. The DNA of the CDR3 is TGTGCCAGCAGCTACAACCCAGGGGGCATTAATGAAAAACTGTTTTTT. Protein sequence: CASSYNPGGINEKLFF.

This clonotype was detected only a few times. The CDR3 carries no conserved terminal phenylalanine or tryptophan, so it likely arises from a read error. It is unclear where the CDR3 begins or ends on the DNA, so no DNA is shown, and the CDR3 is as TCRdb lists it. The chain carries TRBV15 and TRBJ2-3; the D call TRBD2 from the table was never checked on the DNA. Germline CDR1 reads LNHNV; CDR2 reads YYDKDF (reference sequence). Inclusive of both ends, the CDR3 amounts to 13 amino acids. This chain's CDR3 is CATSRDLSGGSGL.

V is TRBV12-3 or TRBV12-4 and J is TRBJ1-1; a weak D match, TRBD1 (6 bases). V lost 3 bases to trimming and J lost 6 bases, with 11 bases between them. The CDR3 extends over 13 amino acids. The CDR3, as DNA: TGTGCCAGCAGTTTTCAGGGGCGCCCTGAAGCTTTCTTT. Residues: CASSFQGRPEAFF.

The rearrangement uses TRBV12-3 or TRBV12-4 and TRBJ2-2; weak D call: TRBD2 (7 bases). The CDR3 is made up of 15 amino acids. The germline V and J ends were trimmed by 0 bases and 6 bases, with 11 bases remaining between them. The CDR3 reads CASSLAGGRAGELFF. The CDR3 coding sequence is TGTGCCAGCAGTTTAGCCGGGGGGCGCGCCGGGGAGCTGTTTTTT.

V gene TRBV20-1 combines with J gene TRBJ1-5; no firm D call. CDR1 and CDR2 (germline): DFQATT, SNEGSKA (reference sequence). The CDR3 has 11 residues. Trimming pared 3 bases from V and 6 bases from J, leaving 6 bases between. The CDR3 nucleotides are TGCAGTGCTAGGGACGGTCAGCCCCAGCATTTT. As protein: CSARDGQPQHF.

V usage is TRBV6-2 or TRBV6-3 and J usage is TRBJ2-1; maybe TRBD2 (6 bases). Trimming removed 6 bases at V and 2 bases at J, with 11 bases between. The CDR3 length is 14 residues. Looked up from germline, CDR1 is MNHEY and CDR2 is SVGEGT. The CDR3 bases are TGTGCCAGCAGCCGACCGGGGGCCTACAATGAGCAGTTCTTC. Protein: CASSRPGAYNEQFF.

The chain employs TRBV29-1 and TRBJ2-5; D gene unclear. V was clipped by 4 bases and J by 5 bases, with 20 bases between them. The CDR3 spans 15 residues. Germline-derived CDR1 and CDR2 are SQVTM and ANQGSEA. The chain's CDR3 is CSVGPKTSPRETQYF. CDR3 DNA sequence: TGCAGCGTTGGTCCGAAAACCTCACCGCGGGAGACCCAGTACTTC.

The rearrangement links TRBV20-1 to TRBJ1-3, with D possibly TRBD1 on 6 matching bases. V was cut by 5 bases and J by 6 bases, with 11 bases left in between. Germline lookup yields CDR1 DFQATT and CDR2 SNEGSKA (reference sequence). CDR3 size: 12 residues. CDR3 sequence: CSASDRINTIYF. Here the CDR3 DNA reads TGCAGTGCTTCGGACAGAATAAACACCATATATTTT.

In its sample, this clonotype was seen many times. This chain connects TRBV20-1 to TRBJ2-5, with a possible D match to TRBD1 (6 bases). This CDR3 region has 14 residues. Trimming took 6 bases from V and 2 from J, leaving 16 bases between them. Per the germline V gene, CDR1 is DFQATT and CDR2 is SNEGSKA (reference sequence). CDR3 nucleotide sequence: TGCAGTGCGAGACAGGCGATGTTACAAGAGACCCAGTACTTC. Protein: CSARQAMLQETQYF.

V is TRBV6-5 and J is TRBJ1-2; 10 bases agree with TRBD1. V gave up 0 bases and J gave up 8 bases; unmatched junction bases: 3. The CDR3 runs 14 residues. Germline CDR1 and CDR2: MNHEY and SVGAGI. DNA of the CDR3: TGTGCCAGCAGTTACTCCGGACAGGGGGACGGCTACACCTTC. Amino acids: CASSYSGQGDGYTF.

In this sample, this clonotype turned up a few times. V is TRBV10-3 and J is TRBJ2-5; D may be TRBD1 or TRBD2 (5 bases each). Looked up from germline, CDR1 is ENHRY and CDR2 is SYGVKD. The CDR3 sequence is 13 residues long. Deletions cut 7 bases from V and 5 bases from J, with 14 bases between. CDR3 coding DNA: TGTGCCATCAACCGGGACCCGCGCGAGACCCAGTACTTC. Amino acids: CAINRDPRETQYF.

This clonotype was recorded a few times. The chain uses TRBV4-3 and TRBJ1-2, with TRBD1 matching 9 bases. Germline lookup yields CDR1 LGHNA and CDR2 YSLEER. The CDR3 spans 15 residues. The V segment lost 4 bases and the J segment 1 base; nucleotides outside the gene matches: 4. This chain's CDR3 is CASSRETGGNYGYTF. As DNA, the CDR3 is TGCGCCAGCAGCCGGGAGACAGGGGGTAACTATGGCTACACCTTC.

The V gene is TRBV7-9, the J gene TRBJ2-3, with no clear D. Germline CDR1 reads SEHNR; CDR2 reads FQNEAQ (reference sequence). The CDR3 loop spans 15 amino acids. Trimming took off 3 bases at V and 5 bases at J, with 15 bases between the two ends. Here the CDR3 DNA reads TGTGCCAGCAGCTTTGGGTCGAGTACCGGAGATACGCAGTATTTT. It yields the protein CASSFGSSTGDTQYF.

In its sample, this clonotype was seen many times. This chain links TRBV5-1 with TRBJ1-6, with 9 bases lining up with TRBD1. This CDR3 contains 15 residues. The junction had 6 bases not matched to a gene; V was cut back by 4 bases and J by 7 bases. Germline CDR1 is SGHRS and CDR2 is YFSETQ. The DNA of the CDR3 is TGCGCCAGCAGCCCCCGGACAGGGGAAAATTCACCCCTCCACTTT. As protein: CASSPRTGENSPLHF. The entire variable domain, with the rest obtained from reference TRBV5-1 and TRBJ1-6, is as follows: KAGVTQTPRYLIKTRGQQVTLSCSPISGHRSVSWYQQTPGQGLQFLFEYFSETQRNKGNFPGRFSGRQFSNSRSEMNVSTLELGDSALYLCASSPRTGENSPLHFGNGTRLTVT.

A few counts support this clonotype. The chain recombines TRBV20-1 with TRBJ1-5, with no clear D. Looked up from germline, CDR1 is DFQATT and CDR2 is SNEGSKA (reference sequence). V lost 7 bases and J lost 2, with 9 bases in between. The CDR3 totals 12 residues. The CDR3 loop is CSVRHGNQPQHF. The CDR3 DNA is TGCAGTGTCAGGCATGGCAATCAGCCCCAGCATTTT.

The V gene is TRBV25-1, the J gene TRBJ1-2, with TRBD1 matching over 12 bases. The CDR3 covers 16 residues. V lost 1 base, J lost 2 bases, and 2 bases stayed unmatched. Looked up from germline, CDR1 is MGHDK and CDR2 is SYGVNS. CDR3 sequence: CASSESGTGGNYGYTF. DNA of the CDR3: TGTGCCAGCAGTGAATCCGGGACAGGGGGCAACTATGGCTACACCTTC.

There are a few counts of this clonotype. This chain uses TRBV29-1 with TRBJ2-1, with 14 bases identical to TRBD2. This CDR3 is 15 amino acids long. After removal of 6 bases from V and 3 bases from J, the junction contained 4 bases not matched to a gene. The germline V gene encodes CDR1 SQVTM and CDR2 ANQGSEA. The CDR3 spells CSVAGLAGDYNEQFF. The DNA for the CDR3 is TGCAGCGTAGCGGGACTAGCGGGGGACTACAATGAGCAGTTCTTC.

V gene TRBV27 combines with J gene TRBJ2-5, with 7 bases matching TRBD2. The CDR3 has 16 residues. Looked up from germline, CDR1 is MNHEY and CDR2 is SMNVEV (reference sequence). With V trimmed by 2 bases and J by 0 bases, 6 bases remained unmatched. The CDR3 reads CASSLTLAAYQETQYF. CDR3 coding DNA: TGTGCCAGCAGTTTAACTCTAGCGGCCTACCAAGAGACCCAGTACTTC.

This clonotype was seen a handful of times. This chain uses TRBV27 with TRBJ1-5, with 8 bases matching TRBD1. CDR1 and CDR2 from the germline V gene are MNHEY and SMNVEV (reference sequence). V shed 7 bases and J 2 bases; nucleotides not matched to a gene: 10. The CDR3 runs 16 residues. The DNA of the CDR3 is TGTGCCAGCACCGGACAGGGCTTCGAAGGCAATCAGCCCCAGCATTTT. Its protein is CASTGQGFEGNQPQHF.